This paragraph covers one T cell receptor (beta chain) sequence. The antigen remains unidentified. This specimen comes from a study of CXCR3-negative and CXCR3-positive naive CD8 T cells. The germline gives CDR1 LNHNV, CDR2 YYDKDF (reference sequence). The CDR3 is 13 residues long. General study findings and limits: Sequencing showed both naive subsets with comparably high diversity, and memory CD8+ cells much lower. Naive CXCR3-positive and CXCR3-negative cells shared similar TRBV-TRBJ usage, unlike memory cells. Fresh PBMCs went into most assays, and CXCR3 expression partly declined after cryopreservation. CXCR3-negative naive cells had less hydrophobic TRB CDR3s than did CXCR3-positive naive cells.

Preparation of TRB cDNA libraries relied on 5' RACE carrying UMI labels. TCRdb re-called the 5' RACE reads, yielding one record per CDR3 amino acid sequence without DNA. The sample features roughly 130,000 distinct CDR3 sequences, with approximately 0.54% in its top ten. This TCR came from a human donor in good health. Some clones in this sample may be carry-over from other donors' samples. The chain has TRBV15 and TRBJ2-7. The material sequenced was naive CXCR3+ CD8+ T cells from blood. Subset given: CD45RO-CCR7+CD27+CD95- naive CD8+ T cells expressing CXCR3 (TNR3+). This chain's CDR3 is CATSFYGSYEQYF. Filled out from reference TRBV15 and TRBJ2-7, the complete variable domain reads DAMVIQNPRYQVTQFGKPVTLSCSQTLNHNVMYWYQQKSSQAPKLLFHYYDKDFNNEADTPDNFQSRRPNTSFCFLDIRSPGLGDTAMYLCATSFYGSYEQYFGPGTRLTVT.